One and the same sample provided the 10 T cell receptor beta chains below, sequenced in a study of spatial heterogeneity in lung cancer. The study's findings and limits: The number of expanded tumor alpha and beta chains correlated with mutation number.

Their recognized antigens are unknown. As to time point: sample taken at primary tumor resection. TCRdb passed the 5' RACE reads through MiXCR, listing each CDR3 protein once. The sample holds around 18,000 distinct CDR3 sequences, about 6.1% seen once. The sequences come from lung tumor tissue, collected at surgery. Every receptor here comes from a female donor with early-stage non-small cell lung cancer.

This clonotype was seen many times. This beta chain is an unintended read in a library built for alpha chains; its size means little. This rearrangement joins TRBV6-2 or TRBV6-3 to TRBJ2-1; the D call may be TRBD1 or TRBD2 (5 bases each). Trimming left V 5 bases short and J 8 bases short, with 16 bases between. CDR3 length: 14 residues. Germline V gives CDR1 MNHEY, CDR2 SVGEGT. The CDR3 region is CASSTGTPRDEQFF. CDR3 nucleotide sequence: TGTGCCAGCAGTACTGGGACGCCCAGGGATGAGCAGTTCTTC.

Points on this clonotype: The size of this beta chain means little, since it is a stray read in a library made for alpha chains. The rearrangement links TRBV18 to TRBJ1-1; D is perhaps TRBD1 (5 bases). Germline V gene sequence: CDR1 KGHSH, CDR2 LQKENI. The CDR3 covers 17 residues. V was shortened by 1 base and J by 4 bases, with 19 bases between the two germline ends. The CDR3 loop reads CASSPRAYSGRGTEAFF. CDR3 sequence (DNA): TGTGCCAGCTCACCACGGGCTTATTCAGGGCGAGGCACTGAAGCTTTCTTT.

This clonotype was counted ten times or more. This beta chain came through as a stray read in a library set up for alpha chains, and its size says little. The V and J genes are TRBV5-1 and TRBJ2-1; no firm D call. V shed 5 bases and J shed 5 bases, with 8 bases lying between them. The CDR3 has 12 residues. Per germline, CDR1 SGHRS and CDR2 YFSETQ. The CDR3 bases are TGCGCCAGCAGTCGTACGGACAATGAGCAGTTCTTC. Amino acids: CASSRTDNEQFF.

This clonotype showed up many times. This beta chain appears as a stray read in a library generated for alpha chains; its size is not informative. The chain joins TRBV2 to TRBJ1-2; 7 nucleotides line up with TRBD1. The CDR3 covers 13 residues. Germline assignment: CDR1 SNHLY and CDR2 FYNNEI. V was pared by 7 bases and J by 0 bases, with 2 bases of the junction left unmatched. CDR3 DNA sequence: TGTGCCAGCAACAGGGGATCTAACTATGGCTACACCTTC. Encoded protein: CASNRGSNYGYTF. The full variable domain, its missing parts supplied by reference TRBV2 and TRBJ1-2, is EPEVTQTPSHQVTQMGQEVILRCVPISNHLYFYWYRQILGQKVEFLVSFYNNEISEKSEIFDDQFSVERPDGSNFTLKIRSTKLEDSAMYFCASNRGSNYGYTFGSGTRLTVV.

This clonotype was seen just once. Given a much more abundant clone one base away, this may be a read error. Because this beta chain is a stray read in a library intended to capture alpha chains, its abundance should not be given much weight. V and J are TRBV20-1 and TRBJ2-7, with D maybe TRBD2 (5 bases). The germline V gene encodes CDR1 DFQATT and CDR2 SNEGSKA (reference sequence). This CDR3 is built from 13 residues. CDR3 nucleotide sequence: TGCAGTGCTAGTCTCCAGCGGCGAGGCGAGCAGCACTTC. Translating gives CSASLQRRGEQHF.

This clonotype was recorded many times. The library was built for alpha chains, so this beta chain is an off-target read and its size means little. V is TRBV7-9 and J is TRBJ2-1; 8 nucleotides agree with TRBD2. CDR1 is SEHNR and CDR2 is FQNEAQ in the germline V gene (reference sequence). J was trimmed by 3 bases and V by 5 bases; bases with no gene match: 15. CDR3 length: 18 amino acids. CDR3: CASSRTRGPGGDYNEQFF. In DNA form, the CDR3 reads TGTGCCAGCAGCCGCACCAGGGGTCCGGGAGGGGACTACAATGAGCAGTTCTTC.

By sample fraction, this clonotype is medium-sized. Because this beta chain is a stray read in a library intended to capture alpha chains, its abundance should not be given much weight. V and J are TRBV9 and TRBJ2-1; 8 nucleotides agree with TRBD2. Germline V gives CDR1 SGDLS, CDR2 YYNGEE. The CDR3 has 13 residues. V lost 7 bases to trimming and J lost 3 bases; unmatched junction nucleotides: 3. The CDR3 DNA reads as TGTGCCAGCGGCCTAGCGGGCTACAATGAGCAGTTCTTC. Translated: CASGLAGYNEQFF. Combining the CDR3 with reference TRBV9 and TRBJ2-1 gives the whole variable domain DSGVTQTPKHLITATGQRVTLRCSPRSGDLSVYWYQQSLDQGLQFLIQYYNGEERAKGNILERFSAQQFPDLHSELNLSSLELGDSALYFCASGLAGYNEQFFGPGTRLTVL.

This clonotype is medium-sized (0.01 to 0.1%) within its sample. This beta chain is off target for a library built for alpha chains, so its abundance means little. The chain couples TRBV7-9 to TRBJ1-1; the D is unclear. The germline CDR1 and CDR2 sequences are SEHNR and FQNEAQ (reference sequence). Trimming left V 2 bases short and J 1 base short, with 8 bases between. This CDR3 is 14 amino acids long. This chain's CDR3 is CASSLTQTNTEAFF. The CDR3 bases are TGTGCCAGCAGCTTAACACAAACGAACACTGAAGCTTTCTTT.

This clonotype has at least ten counts. This beta chain appears as a stray read in a library generated for alpha chains; its size is not informative. The V gene is TRBV5-1, the J gene TRBJ2-5; 10 nucleotides align to TRBD2. Unmatched junction bases numbered 6, after V lost 4 bases and J lost 3 bases. The CDR3 spans 15 residues. Germline V gene sequence: CDR1 SGHRS, CDR2 YFSETQ. CDR3 DNA: TGCGCCAGCAGCAGTGTAGCGGGAGGAGAAGAGACCCAGTACTTC. This translates into CASSSVAGGEETQYF.

This clonotype is classed as medium-sized. This beta chain slipped into a library made for alpha chains as a stray read, so its size is not meaningful. The chain has TRBV27 and TRBJ1-5, with 10 bases identical to TRBD1. The CDR3 totals 14 residues. J gave up 11 bases and V 5 bases, and 9 bases lay outside the gene matches. In germline, CDR1 is MNHEY, CDR2 SMNVEV (reference sequence). The CDR3 sequence is CASSQDRGRGTQHF. The CDR3, as DNA: TGTGCCAGCAGTCAGGACAGGGGGAGAGGGACCCAGCATTTT.